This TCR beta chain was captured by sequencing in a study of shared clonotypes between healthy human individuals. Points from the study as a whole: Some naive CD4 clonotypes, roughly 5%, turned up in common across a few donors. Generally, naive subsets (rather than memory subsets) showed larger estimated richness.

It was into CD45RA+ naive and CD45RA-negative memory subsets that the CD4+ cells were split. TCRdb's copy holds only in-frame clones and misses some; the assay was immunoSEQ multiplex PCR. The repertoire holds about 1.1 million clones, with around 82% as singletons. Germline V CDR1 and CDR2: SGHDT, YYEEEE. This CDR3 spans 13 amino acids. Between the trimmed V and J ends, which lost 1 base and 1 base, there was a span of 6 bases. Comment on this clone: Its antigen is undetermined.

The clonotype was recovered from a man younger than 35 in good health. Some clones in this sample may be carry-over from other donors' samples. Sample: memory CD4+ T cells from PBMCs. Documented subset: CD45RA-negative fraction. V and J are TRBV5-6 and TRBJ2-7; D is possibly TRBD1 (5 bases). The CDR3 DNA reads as TGTGCCAGCAGCTTGCAGGGTTCCTACGAGCAGTACTTC. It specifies CASSLQGSYEQYF.